Described below is a single T cell receptor beta chain sequence and its context. The entry originates in a study of blood T cell repertoires in COVID-19. The method was immunoSEQ multiplex PCR; TCRdb's version includes in-frame clones alone and lacks a portion of them. Of around 230,000 clones in the sample, approximately 88% are singletons; the top ten hold around 30%. CDR3 size: 12 residues. The V gene's germline CDR1 is SEHNR and CDR2 FQNEAQ (reference sequence). V shed 1 base and J shed 10 bases, with 10 bases lying between them. This chain uses TRBV7-9 with TRBJ1-2; D is unresolved. Sequencing used peripheral blood. This clonotype originated in a man between 40 and 49 years old with acute or convalescent COVID-19. CDR3 residues: CASSLERPTYTF. The CDR3 bases are TGTGCCAGCAGCTTAGAGCGGCCTACCTACACCTTC.